A selection of T cell receptor beta chains follows, all from one sample in a study of monozygotic twins with inflammatory bowel disease. TCRdb derives one entry per CDR3 protein from the 5' RACE reads, leaving out DNA. Its table records about 210,000 distinct CDR3 sequences. The sample taken for sequencing was blood. These receptors all come from a human donor with ulcerative colitis or Crohn's disease, or a healthy co-twin of an affected twin (not recorded which). Both conserved end residues are part of each CDR3.

CDR3	V	J	length
CASSFNRVTYEQYF	TRBV12-3/TRBV12-4	TRBJ2-7	14
CASSQGFGRTSNEQFF	TRBV4-1	TRBJ2-1	16
CATSDSINTDEQFF	TRBV24-1	TRBJ2-1	14
CASSPAGGNSPLHF	TRBV7-6	TRBJ1-6	14
CASTGQPQETQYF	TRBV2	TRBJ2-5	13
CSVEVHPRVYTF	TRBV29-1	TRBJ1-2	12
CASSLRAGRGSYEQYF	TRBV5-1	TRBJ2-7	16
CASSLIRPPSGKLFF	TRBV27	TRBJ1-4	15
CASSYSRGEQFF	TRBV5-1	TRBJ2-1	12
CASSSLQTDPDDLAKNIQYF	TRBV11-1	TRBJ2-4	20
CASSFGTGGSGANVLTF	TRBV27	TRBJ2-6	17
CSGWDREGYEQYF	TRBV20-1	TRBJ2-7	13
CASSQVELQETQYF	TRBV4-1	TRBJ2-5	14
CSVATANTEAFF	TRBV29-1	TRBJ1-1	12
CSVAQGPSGVYEQYF	TRBV29-1	TRBJ2-7	15
CSASNYLRGRETEKLFF	TRBV20-1	TRBJ1-4	17
CASSSQTGRADTQYF	TRBV5-4	TRBJ2-3	15
CSARSSSGGNYEQYF	TRBV20-1	TRBJ2-7	15
CATSDWNTGELFF	TRBV24-1	TRBJ2-2	13
CSARGLAGNEQFF	TRBV20-1	TRBJ2-1	13
CASSRRQIGTVTEAFF	TRBV6-5	TRBJ1-1	16
CASSPQVQGAQHNEQFF	TRBV5-1	TRBJ2-1	17
CASKVRQGVLDTQYF	TRBV12-3/TRBV12-4	TRBJ2-3	15
CSALTGKRTDTQYF	TRBV20-1	TRBJ2-3	14
CASKGPNTYEQYF	TRBV28	TRBJ2-7	13
CAISKGGVETQYF	TRBV10-3	TRBJ2-5	13
CASSEAGDIVNYGYTF	TRBV5-1	TRBJ1-2	16
CASSLAKDRVDNEQYF	TRBV3-1	TRBJ2-7	16
CASSLPRDRVDNEQFF	TRBV5-1	TRBJ2-1	16
CSARTSGAGTGELFF	TRBV20-1	TRBJ2-2	15
CSGAWRNTEAFF	TRBV29-1	TRBJ1-1	12
CASSLAGPSSYNEQFF	TRBV5-1	TRBJ2-1	16
CASSYFPRGGYTF	TRBV6-5	TRBJ1-2	13
CASSDTRYEQYF	TRBV19	TRBJ2-7	12
CASSEGVDRWAPQHF	TRBV6-1	TRBJ1-5	15
CASRTGTGVSYEQYF	TRBV12-3/TRBV12-4	TRBJ2-7	15
CASSQESQGVGHYNSPLHF	TRBV3-1	TRBJ1-6	19
CASSYVQGALNTEAFF	TRBV6-2/TRBV6-3	TRBJ1-1	16
CSVGQNSNQPQHF	TRBV29-1	TRBJ1-5	13
CSARGGGTSGATGYNEQFF	TRBV20-1	TRBJ2-1	19
CASSLGTGGSEAFF	TRBV7-2	TRBJ1-1	14
CASSLVPPRSGANVLTF	TRBV7-2	TRBJ2-6	17
CASSLDGGWDAEAFF	TRBV11-2	TRBJ1-1	15
CSATWGGDQPQHF	TRBV20-1	TRBJ1-5	13
CASAYSQETQYF	TRBV12-5	TRBJ2-5	12
CASSQQGAGNQPQHF	TRBV2	TRBJ1-5	15
CATSDFYEQYF	TRBV24-1	TRBJ2-7	11
CSAHSPVPQFF	TRBV29-1	TRBJ2-1	11